The sample holds many counts of the clone carrying this TCR beta chain. This sample is part of a study of CD4 and CD8 cells across lung adenocarcinoma regions. Samples came from patients with localized non-small cell lung adenocarcinoma. TCRdb itself ran the PCR reads through MiXCR, one entry per CDR3 protein. The table lists around 18,000 distinct CDR3 sequences, 50% of them singletons. The V gene's germline CDR1 is MNHNS and CDR2 SASEGT. This CDR3 has 14 amino acids. The TCR sequence derives from a male donor with lung adenocarcinoma. The CD4 and CD8 labels of this study may be unreliable. The V call is TRBV6-1, the J call TRBJ2-5; 10 bases agree with TRBD1. The end of the DNA is better explained by TRBJ2-7, so the J call may be wrong. The sequencing sample was made of CD8+ T cells from the margin of a lung tumor. The CDR3 DNA follows: TGTGCCAGCAGTCGCGGGGACAGGGGCTACGAGCAGTACTTC. This sequence encodes CASSRGDRGYEQYF.